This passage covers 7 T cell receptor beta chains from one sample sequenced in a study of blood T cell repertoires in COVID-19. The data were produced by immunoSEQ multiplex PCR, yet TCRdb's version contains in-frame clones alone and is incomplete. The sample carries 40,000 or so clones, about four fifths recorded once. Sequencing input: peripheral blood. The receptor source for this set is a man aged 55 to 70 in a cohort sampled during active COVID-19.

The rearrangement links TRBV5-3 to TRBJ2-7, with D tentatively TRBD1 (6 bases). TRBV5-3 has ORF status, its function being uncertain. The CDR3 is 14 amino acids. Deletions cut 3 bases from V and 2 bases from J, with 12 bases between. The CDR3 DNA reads TGTGCCAGAAGCTGCTCCGGGACAACCTACGAGCAGTACTTC. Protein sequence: CARSCSGTTYEQYF.

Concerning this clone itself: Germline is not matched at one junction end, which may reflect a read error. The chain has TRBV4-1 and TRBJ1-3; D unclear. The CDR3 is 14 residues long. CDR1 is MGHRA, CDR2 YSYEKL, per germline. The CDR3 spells CASNQEGRGNTIYF. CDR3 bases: TGCGCCAGCAACCAAGAGGGCAGAGGAAACACCATATATTTT.

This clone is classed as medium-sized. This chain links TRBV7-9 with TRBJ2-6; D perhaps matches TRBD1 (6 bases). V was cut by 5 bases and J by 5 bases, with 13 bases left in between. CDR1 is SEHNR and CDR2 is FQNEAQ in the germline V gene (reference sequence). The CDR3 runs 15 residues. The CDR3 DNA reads TGTGCCAGCAGCCCACAGGGTTCTAGGGCCAACGTCCTGACTTTC. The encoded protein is CASSPQGSRANVLTF.

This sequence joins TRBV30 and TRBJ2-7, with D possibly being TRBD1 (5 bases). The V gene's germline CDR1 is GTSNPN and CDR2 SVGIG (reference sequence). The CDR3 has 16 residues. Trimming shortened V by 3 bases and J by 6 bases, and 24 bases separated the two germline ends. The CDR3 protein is CAWRARGAGQLFEQYF. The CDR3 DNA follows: TGTGCCTGGAGAGCCCGCGGCGCAGGGCAGTTATTCGAGCAGTACTTC.

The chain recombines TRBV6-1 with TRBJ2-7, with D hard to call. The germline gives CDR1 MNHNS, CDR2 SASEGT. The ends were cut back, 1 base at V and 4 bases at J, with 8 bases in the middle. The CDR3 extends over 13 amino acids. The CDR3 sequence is CASSEGDWYEQYF. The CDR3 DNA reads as TGTGCCAGCAGTGAAGGTGACTGGTACGAGCAGTACTTC.

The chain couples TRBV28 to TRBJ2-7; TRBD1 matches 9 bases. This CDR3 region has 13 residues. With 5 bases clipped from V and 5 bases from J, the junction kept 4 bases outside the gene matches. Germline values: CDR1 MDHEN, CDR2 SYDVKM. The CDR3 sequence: CASSTGGWDEQYF. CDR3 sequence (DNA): TGTGCCAGCAGTACAGGGGGCTGGGACGAGCAGTACTTC.

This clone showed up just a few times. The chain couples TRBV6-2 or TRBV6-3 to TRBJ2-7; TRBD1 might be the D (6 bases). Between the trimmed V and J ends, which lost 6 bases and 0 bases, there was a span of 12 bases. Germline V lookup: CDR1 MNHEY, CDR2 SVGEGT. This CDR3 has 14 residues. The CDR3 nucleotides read TGTGCCAGCAGCCGACAGGACCCCTCCTACGAGCAGTACTTC. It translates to CASSRQDPSYEQYF.